This T cell receptor beta chain appears in the sequencing data of a study of cytomegalovirus exposure and HLA in healthy donors. This CDR3 is built from 13 residues. Worth noting for this clone: Its antigen remains unidentified.

Whole-study results and caveats: Cytomegalovirus status was reportedly diagnosed by the classifier with high sensitivity and specificity. A previous analysis found most TCR beta V segments productive roughly 87% or roughly 30% of the time.

The PCR made use of 60 Vbeta and 13 Jbeta primers. Only in-frame clones appear in the TCRdb table, and some are missing; sequencing was by immunoSEQ multiplex PCR. The sample has 57,000 or so clones, around 75% seen once. The receptor's source is a man over 45 in good health and CMV-seropositive. The chain combines TRBV21-1 with TRBJ1-2; the DNA was not compared with TRBD1, the D call given in the table. TRBV21-1 is flagged as a pseudogene. Sequencing was carried out using PBMCs. CDR3 residues: CASKVEGAGGYTF. In DNA, the CDR3 is TGTGCCAGCAAAGTGGAGGGGGCGGGGGGCTACACCTTC.